This T cell receptor beta chain was recorded in a study of T cell repertoires in cytomegalovirus infection. As for the study in general: Well-studied HLA-B-restricted epitopes and recently identified HLA-C-restricted epitopes of CMV were both used in the study.

TCRdb reprocessed the reads via MiXCR and lists one record per CDR3 protein. The sample lists 380,000 or so distinct CDR3 sequences, about 34% occurring once. V dropped 1 base and J dropped 1; count of bases not matched to a gene: 6. This CDR3 spans 16 amino acids. Germline V CDR1 and CDR2: SGHTA, FQGNSA. A note on this clonotype: Its antigen remains unknown.

This sample comprised cultured PBMCs, obtained from culture after CMV antigen stimulation. This chain uses TRBV7-2 with TRBJ1-2, with 7 bases that match TRBD1. This TCR derives from a human donor in good health (CMV status not recorded). Some clones in this sample may be carry-over from other donors' samples. The CDR3 sequence: CASSLGGPGGNYGYTF. DNA of the CDR3: TGTGCCAGCAGCTTAGGAGGGCCAGGGGGTAACTATGGCTACACCTTC.